A single sample gave rise to the 19 T cell receptor beta chains below, sequenced in a study of T cells after yellow fever vaccination. TCRdb re-called the 5' RACE reads through MiXCR, storing one row per CDR3 protein. Of roughly 310,000 distinct CDR3 sequences listed, roughly 9.4% are singletons. The sample in question was PBMCs, obtained on the day of the first yellow fever vaccination. All receptors come from a man between 18 and 29 years old who received the YFV17D yellow fever vaccine.

This chain links TRBV20-1 with TRBJ2-2; D might be TRBD1 (5 bases). This CDR3 spans 15 amino acids. Germline values: CDR1 DFQATT, CDR2 SNEGSKA (reference sequence). V was clipped by 3 bases and J by 1 base, with 12 bases between them. The DNA of the CDR3 is TGCAGTGCTAGTAGGGGCGTGGGGAACACCGGGGAGCTGTTTTTT. Amino acids: CSASRGVGNTGELFF.

This clonotype appeared many times. The genes are TRBV7-2 and TRBJ1-1; D remains ambiguous. V was shortened by 2 bases and J by 2 bases, with 6 bases between the two germline ends. Germline V gene lookup returns CDR1 SGHTA and CDR2 FQGNSA. This CDR3 has 13 amino acids. Written as DNA, the CDR3 is TGTGCCAGCAGCTTATCCGGTAACACTGAAGCTTTCTTT. This sequence encodes CASSLSGNTEAFF. The full variable domain, with the rest looked up from reference TRBV7-2 and TRBJ1-1, is GAGVSQSPSNKVTEKGKDVELRCDPISGHTALYWYRQSLGQGLEFLIYFQGNSAPDKSGLPSDRFSAERTGGSVSTLTIQRTQQEDSAVYLCASSLSGNTEAFFGQGTRLTVV.

The chain carries TRBV10-3 and TRBJ2-5; 11 positions agree with TRBD1. The CDR3 is 14 residues long. V shed 3 bases, J shed 5 bases, and the junction held 2 bases outside the gene matches. The V gene's germline CDR1 is ENHRY and CDR2 SYGVKD. DNA for the CDR3: TGTGCCATCAGTGACGGGGACAGGGGGGAGACCCAGTACTTC. Protein: CAISDGDRGETQYF.

The gene calls are TRBV28 and TRBJ2-7, with 10 bases aligning to TRBD2. Trimming cost V 6 bases and J 0 bases; bases outside gene matches: 5. The CDR3 is 15 residues long. Per germline, CDR1 MDHEN and CDR2 SYDVKM. The CDR3 loop reads CASRRTSGGSYEQYV. CDR3 in DNA: TGTGCCAGCAGGAGGACTAGCGGAGGCTCCTACGAGCAGTACGTC.

This clonotype has only a few counts. The rearrangement joins TRBV3-1 to TRBJ2-1; a weak D match, TRBD1 (5 bases). CDR3 length: 16 residues. V was clipped by 1 base and J by 0 bases, with 10 bases between them. CDR1 and CDR2 from the germline V gene are LGHDT and YNNKEL (reference sequence). The chain's CDR3 is CASSQVQGSSYNEQFF. CDR3 in DNA: TGTGCCAGCAGCCAAGTCCAGGGTAGCTCCTACAATGAGCAGTTCTTC.

The chain links TRBV5-1 to TRBJ1-2, with 8 bases lining up with TRBD1. CDR3 size: 15 residues. Germline CDR1 SGHRS, CDR2 YFSETQ. J was trimmed by 3 bases and V by 2 bases; bases with no gene match: 6. The CDR3 protein is CASSFAPQGDYGYTF. The CDR3 region has the DNA TGCGCCAGCAGCTTCGCCCCACAGGGGGACTATGGCTACACCTTC. Using reference TRBV5-1 and TRBJ1-2 for the parts outside the CDR3, the full variable domain is KAGVTQTPRYLIKTRGQQVTLSCSPISGHRSVSWYQQTPGQGLQFLFEYFSETQRNKGNFPGRFSGRQFSNSRSEMNVSTLELGDSALYLCASSFAPQGDYGYTFGSGTRLTVV.

In this sample, this clonotype turned up a few times. V usage is TRBV18 and J usage is TRBJ2-7; 7 bases agree with TRBD1. The ends lost 4 bases at V and 2 bases at J; junction bases unmatched: 2. CDR1 is KGHSH and CDR2 is LQKENI in the germline V gene. CDR3 length: 13 amino acids. CDR3: CASSQGAPYEQYV. DNA of the CDR3: TGTGCCAGCTCACAGGGGGCCCCCTACGAGCAGTACGTC.

The rearrangement uses TRBV20-1 and TRBJ2-5; TRBD2 aligns across 7 bases. J was trimmed by 1 base and V by 5 bases; bases with no gene match: 10. Germline V gene lookup returns CDR1 DFQATT and CDR2 SNEGSKA (reference sequence). This CDR3 comprises 15 residues. The CDR3 nucleotides read TGCAGTGCTGGTGTCGAGCGGGGAATCCAAGAGACCCAGTACTTC. Its protein is CSAGVERGIQETQYF.

The gene calls are TRBV14 and TRBJ2-3, with a possible D match to TRBD2 (5 bases). There are 19 residues in the CDR3. V lost 1 base and J 3 bases, leaving 23 bases between the germline ends. Per germline, CDR1 SGHDN and CDR2 FVKESK. The CDR3 region is CASSQVRHRSIRGTDTQYF. The CDR3, as DNA: TGTGCCAGCAGCCAAGTTCGTCACAGATCTATCAGAGGGACAGATACGCAGTATTTT.

This clonotype showed up many times. The chain couples TRBV4-1 to TRBJ1-6, with TRBD1 matching 7 bases. This CDR3 has 19 residues. Per the germline V gene, CDR1 is MGHRA and CDR2 is YSYEKL. The V gene end was trimmed by 2 bases and the J gene end by 7 bases; junction bases not matched to a gene: 17. The CDR3 here is CASSQSGGGARGLNSPLHF. The CDR3 DNA reads TGCGCCAGCAGCCAAAGTGGCGGGGGCGCAAGGGGGCTCAATTCACCCCTCCACTTT.

This clonotype has ten or more counts. The chain joins TRBV18 to TRBJ1-1; 8 nucleotides match TRBD1. Per the germline V gene, CDR1 is KGHSH and CDR2 is LQKENI. V shed 3 bases and J 4 bases; nucleotides not matched to a gene: 1. The CDR3 is made up of 13 amino acids. The CDR3 nucleotides read TGTGCCAGCTCACCCGACAGGGGCACTGAAGCTTTCTTT. Protein sequence: CASSPDRGTEAFF.

This clonotype turned up a few times. The chain carries TRBV9 and TRBJ2-3, with 8 bases fitting TRBD2. The CDR3 consists of 14 residues. Germline V gene data show CDR1 as SGDLS and CDR2 as YYNGEE. V shed 2 bases, J shed 4 bases, and the junction held 3 bases outside the gene matches. The DNA of the CDR3 is TGTGCCAGCAGCGTCGGGGGGGCGGCAGATACGCAGTATTTT. This gives the protein CASSVGGAADTQYF.

This clonotype has only a few counts. The gene calls are TRBV6-5 and TRBJ2-3; 7 nucleotides agree with TRBD2. CDR3 length: 18 amino acids. The germline gives CDR1 MNHEY, CDR2 SVGAGI. J gave up 5 bases and V 0 bases, and 14 bases lay outside the gene matches. CDR3 in DNA: TGTGCCAGCAGTTACTCGATCTACCCCTCGGGGGGAATAGATACGCAGTATTTT. Encoded protein: CASSYSIYPSGGIDTQYF.

The sample holds a few counts of this clonotype. This rearrangement joins TRBV9 to TRBJ2-3, with D tentatively TRBD2 (6 bases). The CDR3 has 17 amino acids. V shed 3 bases and J shed 0 bases, with 17 bases lying between them. The germline gives CDR1 SGDLS, CDR2 YYNGEE. The chain's CDR3 is CASSAPSSGTSTDTQYF. DNA of the CDR3: TGTGCCAGCAGCGCGCCTTCCTCTGGGACTAGCACAGATACGCAGTATTTT.

At least ten counts were recorded for this clonotype. The chain employs TRBV25-1 and TRBJ2-3, with D unresolved. The CDR3 loop spans 10 amino acids. Trimming removed 8 bases from V and 3 bases from J, with 3 bases in between. Looked up from germline, CDR1 is MGHDK and CDR2 is SYGVNS. The CDR3 loop reads CASSTDTQYF. The CDR3 DNA follows: TGTGCCAGCTCAACAGATACGCAGTATTTT.

The J gene is TRBJ1-1, the V gene TRBV20-1; 7 positions match TRBD1. This CDR3 has 15 amino acids. V was pared by 2 bases and J by 3 bases, with 9 bases of the junction left unmatched. Germline values: CDR1 DFQATT, CDR2 SNEGSKA (reference sequence). CDR3 in amino acids: CSARPRQGWDTEAFF. Written as DNA, the CDR3 is TGCAGTGCTAGACCCCGACAGGGTTGGGACACTGAAGCTTTCTTT.

V usage is TRBV5-1 and J usage is TRBJ2-7, with D unresolved. The germline gives CDR1 SGHRS, CDR2 YFSETQ. The V end was cut by 5 bases, the J end by 3 bases, with 9 bases between. The CDR3 length is 12 residues. CDR3 DNA sequence: TGCGCCAGCAGTTTTCCGAACTACGAGCAGTACTTC. Translated: CASSFPNYEQYF. The entire variable domain, with the rest obtained from reference TRBV5-1 and TRBJ2-7, is as follows: KAGVTQTPRYLIKTRGQQVTLSCSPISGHRSVSWYQQTPGQGLQFLFEYFSETQRNKGNFPGRFSGRQFSNSRSEMNVSTLELGDSALYLCASSFPNYEQYFGPGTRLTVT.

This clonotype has more than one count but fewer than ten. V and J are TRBV11-2 and TRBJ2-5, with no clear D. Trimming pared 1 base from V and 0 bases from J, leaving 12 bases between. The CDR3 contains 16 residues. CDR1 and CDR2 (germline): SGHAT, FQNNGV. CDR3 nucleotides: TGTGCCAGCAGCTTAGGGTGGAACGGCAACCAAGAGACCCAGTACTTC. Translated, it gives CASSLGWNGNQETQYF.

This clonotype was seen a handful of times. V gene TRBV12-3 or TRBV12-4 combines with J gene TRBJ1-2; D gene ambiguous. CDR3 length: 14 residues. With 2 bases removed from V and 8 bases from J, the gap between germline ends came to 15 bases. CDR3 region: CASSLPPSAIGYTF. The CDR3 nucleotides are TGTGCCAGCAGTTTACCCCCCTCGGCCATCGGCTACACCTTC.